This TCR beta chain was captured in a study of T cell repertoires in cytomegalovirus infection. Study in general: Indicated by public TCR beta signatures were CMV infection and matching HLA type. Study-wide results and caveats: CMV-specific HLA-C-restricted TCR beta clonotypes dominated the ex vivo response. Pooled public TCR beta family frequency picked out CMV carriers with the relevant HLA.

This clonotype has a count of ten or more. Its antigen is undetermined. Trimming removed 2 bases at V and 6 bases at J, with 12 bases between. Germline CDR1 is SGHTA and CDR2 is FQGTGA. The CDR3 has 14 amino acids. TCRdb processed the reads anew with MiXCR; each CDR3 protein has one entry. The repertoire holds about 190,000 distinct CDR3 sequences, with over 25% as singletons. The V call is TRBV7-3, the J call TRBJ2-3; the D gene is possibly TRBD1 (5 bases). Material for sequencing was PBMCs. This receptor was identified in a human donor in good health (CMV status not recorded). Some clones in this sample may be carry-over from other donors' samples. In nucleotides, the CDR3 is TGTGCCAGCAGCTTAGGACAAACTACGGATACGCAGTATTTT. Its translation is CASSLGQTTDTQYF.